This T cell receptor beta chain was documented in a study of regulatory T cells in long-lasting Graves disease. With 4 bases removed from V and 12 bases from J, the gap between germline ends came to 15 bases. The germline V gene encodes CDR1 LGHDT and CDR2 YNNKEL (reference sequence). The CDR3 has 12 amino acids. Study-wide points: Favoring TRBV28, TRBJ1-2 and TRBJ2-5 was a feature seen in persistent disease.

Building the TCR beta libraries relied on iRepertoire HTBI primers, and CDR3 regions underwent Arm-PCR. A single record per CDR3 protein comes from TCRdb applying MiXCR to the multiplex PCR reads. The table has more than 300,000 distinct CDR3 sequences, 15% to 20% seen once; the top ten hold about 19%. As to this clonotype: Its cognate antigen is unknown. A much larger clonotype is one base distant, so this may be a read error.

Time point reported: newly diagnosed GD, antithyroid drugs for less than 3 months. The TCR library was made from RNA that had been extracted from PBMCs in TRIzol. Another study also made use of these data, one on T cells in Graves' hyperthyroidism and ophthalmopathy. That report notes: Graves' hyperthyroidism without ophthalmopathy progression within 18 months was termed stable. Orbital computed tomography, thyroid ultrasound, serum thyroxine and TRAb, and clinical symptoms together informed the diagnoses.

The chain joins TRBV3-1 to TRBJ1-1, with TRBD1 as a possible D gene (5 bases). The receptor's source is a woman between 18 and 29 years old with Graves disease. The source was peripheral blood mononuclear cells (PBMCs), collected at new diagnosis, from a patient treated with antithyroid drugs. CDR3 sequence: CASSRISGMTFF. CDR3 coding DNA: TGTGCCAGCAGCCGAATCTCAGGGATGACTTTCTTT. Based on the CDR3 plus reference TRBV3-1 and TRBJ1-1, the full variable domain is DTAVSQTPKYLVTQMGNDKSIKCEQNLGHDTMYWYKQDSKKFLKIMFSYNNKELIINETVPNRFSPKSPDKAHLNLHINSLELGDSAVYFCASSRISGMTFFGQGTRLTVV.